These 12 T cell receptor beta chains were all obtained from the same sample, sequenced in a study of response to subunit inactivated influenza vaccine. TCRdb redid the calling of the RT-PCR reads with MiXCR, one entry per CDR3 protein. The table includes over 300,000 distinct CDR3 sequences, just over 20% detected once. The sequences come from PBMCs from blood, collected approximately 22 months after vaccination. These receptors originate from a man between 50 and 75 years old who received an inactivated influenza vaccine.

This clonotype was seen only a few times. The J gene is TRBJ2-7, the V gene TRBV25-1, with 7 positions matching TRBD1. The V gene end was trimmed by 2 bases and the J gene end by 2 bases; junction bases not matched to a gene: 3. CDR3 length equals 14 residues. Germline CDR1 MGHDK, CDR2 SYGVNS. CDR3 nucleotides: TGTGCCAGCAGTGAAGGGACAGACCCCTACGAGCAGTACTTC. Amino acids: CASSEGTDPYEQYF.

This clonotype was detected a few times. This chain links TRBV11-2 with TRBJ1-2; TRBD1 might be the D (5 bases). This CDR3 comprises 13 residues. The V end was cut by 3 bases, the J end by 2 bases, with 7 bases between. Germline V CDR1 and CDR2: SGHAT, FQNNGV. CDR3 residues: CASSFRDNYGYTF. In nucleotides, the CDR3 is TGTGCCAGCAGCTTCCGGGACAACTATGGCTACACCTTC. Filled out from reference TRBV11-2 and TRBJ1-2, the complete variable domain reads EAGVAQSPRYKIIEKRQSVAFWCNPISGHATLYWYQQILGQGPKLLIQFQNNGVVDDSQLPKDRFSAERLKGVDSTLKIQPAKLEDSAVYLCASSFRDNYGYTFGSGTRLTVV.

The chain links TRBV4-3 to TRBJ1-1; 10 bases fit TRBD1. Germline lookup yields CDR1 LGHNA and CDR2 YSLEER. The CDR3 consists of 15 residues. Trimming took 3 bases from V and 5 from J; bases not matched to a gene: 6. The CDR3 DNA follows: TGCGCCAGCAGCCAGGACGACAGGGGGCGTACTGAAGCTTTCTTT. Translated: CASSQDDRGRTEAFF.

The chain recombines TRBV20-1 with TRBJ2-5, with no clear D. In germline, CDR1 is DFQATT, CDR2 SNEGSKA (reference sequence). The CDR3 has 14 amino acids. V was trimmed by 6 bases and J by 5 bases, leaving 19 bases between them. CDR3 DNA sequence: TGCAGTGCCCCTGATTGGCGTGTTAGGGAGACCCAGTACTTC. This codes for CSAPDWRVRETQYF.

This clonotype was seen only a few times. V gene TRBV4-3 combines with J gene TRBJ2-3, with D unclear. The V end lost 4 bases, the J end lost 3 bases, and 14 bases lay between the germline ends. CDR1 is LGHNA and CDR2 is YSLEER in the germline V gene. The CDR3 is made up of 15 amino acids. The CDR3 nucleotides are TGCGCCAGCAGCCGGGGAATGGGGTCTACAGATACGCAGTATTTT. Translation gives CASSRGMGSTDTQYF.

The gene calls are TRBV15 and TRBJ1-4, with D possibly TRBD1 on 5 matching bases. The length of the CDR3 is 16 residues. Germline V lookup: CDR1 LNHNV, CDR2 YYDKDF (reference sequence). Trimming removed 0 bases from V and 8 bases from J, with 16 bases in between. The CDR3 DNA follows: TGTGCCACCAGCAGAGACAGGGTGGCCCGCGGCGAAAAACTGTTTTTT. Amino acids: CATSRDRVARGEKLFF.

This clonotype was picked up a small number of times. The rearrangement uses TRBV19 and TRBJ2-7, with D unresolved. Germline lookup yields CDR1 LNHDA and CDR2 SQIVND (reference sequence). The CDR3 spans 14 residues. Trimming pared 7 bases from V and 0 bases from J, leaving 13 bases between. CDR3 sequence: CASKAADFSYEQYF. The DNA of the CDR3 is TGTGCCAGTAAGGCAGCAGACTTCTCCTACGAGCAGTACTTC.

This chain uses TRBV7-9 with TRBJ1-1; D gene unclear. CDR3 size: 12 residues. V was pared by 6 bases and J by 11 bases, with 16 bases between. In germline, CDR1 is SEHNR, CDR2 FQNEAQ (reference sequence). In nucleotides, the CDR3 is TGTGCCAGCAGGCCCGAGGCGGAGGTCGCTTTCTTT. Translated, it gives CASRPEAEVAFF.

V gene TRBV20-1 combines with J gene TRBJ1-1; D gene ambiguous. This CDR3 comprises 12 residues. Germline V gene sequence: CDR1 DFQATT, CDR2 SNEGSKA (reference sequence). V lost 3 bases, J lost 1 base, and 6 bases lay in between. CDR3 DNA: TGCAGTGCTAGGTGGGGGAACACTGAAGCTTTCTTT. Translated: CSARWGNTEAFF.

The CDR3 here is CASSPVQGGTNEKLFF. DNA for the CDR3: TGTGCCAGCAGCCCGGTGCAGGGGGGAACTAATGAAAAACTGTTTTTT. This rearrangement joins TRBV7-8 to TRBJ1-4; 7 nucleotides match TRBD1. CDR1 and CDR2 from the germline V gene are SGHVS and FQNEAQ. V shed 5 bases and J 1 base; nucleotides not matched to a gene: 7. The CDR3 is 16 residues long.

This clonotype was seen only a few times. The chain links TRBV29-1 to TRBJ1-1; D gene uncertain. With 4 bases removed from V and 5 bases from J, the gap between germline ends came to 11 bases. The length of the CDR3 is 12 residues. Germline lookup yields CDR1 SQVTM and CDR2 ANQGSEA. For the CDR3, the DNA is TGCAGCGTTGGATCCCCCGGGACTGAAGCTTTCTTT. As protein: CSVGSPGTEAFF.

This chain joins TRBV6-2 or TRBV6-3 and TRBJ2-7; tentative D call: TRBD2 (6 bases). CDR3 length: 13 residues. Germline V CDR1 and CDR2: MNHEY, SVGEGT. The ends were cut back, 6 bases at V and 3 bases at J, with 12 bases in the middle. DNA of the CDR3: TGTGCCAGCAGCGCCGGGAGCTACTACGAGCAGTACTTC. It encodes CASSAGSYYEQYF.